Listed below are T cell receptor beta chains from one sample, sequenced in a study of T cell changes during pregnancy in multiple sclerosis. Sequencing used immunoSEQ multiplex PCR; TCRdb keeps in-frame clones, though not all of them. Of about 24,000 clones listed, more than 75% were seen once; the top ten hold 9.4%. The material sequenced was CD8+ T cells from peripheral blood mononuclear cells, taken in the third trimester of pregnancy. These receptors were taken from a female donor in good health, enrolled as a control in a pregnancy study. The CDR3 runs from the conserved cysteine through the conserved F or W. The order of the fields is D gene, clone size, J gene, V gene, CDR3 protein, CDR3 DNA. The D gene is left open where the match is weak. Clone size appears in some rows only: once, few, many, or a class for an expanded clone.

>TRBD1|.|TRBJ1-2|TRBV19
CASRQGARGYTF
TGTGCCAGTAGGCAGGGGGCAAGGGGCTACACCTTC
>TRBD1|.|TRBJ2-1|TRBV13
CASSSGTGAYNEQFF
TGTGCCAGCAGCTCCGGGACAGGGGCCTACAATGAGCAGTTCTTC
>.|.|TRBJ1-1|TRBV27
CASSLWAGQIEAFF
TGTGCCAGCAGTTTATGGGCAGGGCAGATTGAAGCTTTCTTT
>.|.|TRBJ1-3|TRBV19
CASSIDPGSGNTIYF
TGTGCCAGTAGTATCGACCCAGGATCTGGAAACACCATATATTTT
>TRBD2|.|TRBJ2-7|TRBV19
CASSIGLAASYEQYF
TGTGCCAGTAGTATCGGACTAGCGGCCTCCTACGAGCAGTACTTC
>TRBD1|.|TRBJ2-1|TRBV28
CASSYEPRQGIDYNEQFF
TGTGCCAGCAGTTATGAACCCCGACAGGGGATAGACTACAATGAGCAGTTCTTC
>TRBD2|.|TRBJ2-3|TRBV13
CASSLRGGAVDTQYF
TGTGCCAGCAGCTTACGCGGGGGGGCCGTAGATACGCAGTATTTT
>.|.|TRBJ2-3|TRBV6-5
CASSYSRENTDTQYF
TGTGCCAGCAGTTACTCCCGGGAGAACACAGATACGCAGTATTTT
>.|.|TRBJ1-5|TRBV30
CAWSAAVASNQPQHF
TGTGCCTGGAGTGCCGCCGTAGCTAGCAATCAGCCCCAGCATTTT
>.|.|TRBJ1-5|TRBV18
CASSLRTDVLNQPQHF
TGTGCCAGCTCACTTAGGACAGATGTTCTCAATCAGCCCCAGCATTTT
>.|.|TRBJ2-5|TRBV25-1
CASSEGQTQYF
TGTGCCAGCAGTGAAGGCCAGACCCAGTACTTC
>.|.|TRBJ1-1|TRBV7-6
CASSLNPLFEAFF
TGTGCCAGCAGCTTAAATCCCCTGTTTGAAGCTTTCTTT
>.|.|TRBJ1-5|TRBV28
CASSEYRAPNQPQHF
TGTGCCAGCAGTGAATACAGGGCCCCCAATCAGCCCCAGCATTTT
>TRBD2|.|TRBJ2-3|TRBV7-3
CASSVGTSGTDTQYF
TGTGCCAGCAGCGTCGGGACTAGCGGCACAGATACGCAGTATTTT
>.|.|TRBJ1-1|TRBV19
CASRTDLEVTEAFF
TGTGCCAGTAGAACGGACCTGGAGGTGACTGAAGCTTTCTTT
>.|.|TRBJ1-6|TRBV6-4
CASSPGEVGGISPLHF
TGTGCCAGCTCCCCGGGGGAAGTCGGGGGAATTTCACCCCTCCACTTT
>.|.|TRBJ2-1|TRBV6-1
CASSETSLLGNEQFF
TGTGCCAGCAGTGAAACTAGCTTGTTAGGAAATGAGCAGTTCTTC
>.|.|TRBJ1-1|TRBV15
CATSADLRNTEAFF
TGTGCCACCAGCGCGGACTTGAGAAACACTGAAGCTTTCTTT
>.|.|TRBJ1-1|TRBV7-3
CASSSGRTEAFF
TGTGCCAGCAGCTCCGGGAGGACTGAAGCTTTCTTT
>TRBD1|.|TRBJ2-1|TRBV7-9
CASSYGTDNNEQFF
TGTGCCAGCAGCTACGGGACAGACAACAATGAGCAGTTCTTC
>.|.|TRBJ1-1|TRBV6-4
CASSDSGGEAFF
TGTGCCAGCAGTGACTCGGGGGGAGAAGCTTTCTTT
>TRBD1|.|TRBJ1-3|TRBV11-2
CAGTGQGPNTIYF
TGTGCCGGAACCGGACAGGGCCCGAACACCATATATTTT
>TRBD1|.|TRBJ1-2|TRBV28
CASRVTGDYGYTF
TGTGCCAGCAGGGTGACAGGGGATTATGGCTACACCTTC
>.|.|TRBJ1-1|TRBV5-4
CASTGVGETEAFF
TGTGCCAGCACGGGAGTTGGGGAGACTGAAGCTTTCTTT
>.|.|TRBJ1-1|TRBV19
CASSPIEGQNTEAFF
TGTGCCAGTAGTCCAATAGAAGGACAGAACACTGAAGCTTTCTTT
>TRBD1|medium-sized|TRBJ2-1|TRBV2
CASSSGQGYNEQFF
TGTGCCAGCAGCTCGGGACAGGGGTACAATGAGCAGTTCTTC